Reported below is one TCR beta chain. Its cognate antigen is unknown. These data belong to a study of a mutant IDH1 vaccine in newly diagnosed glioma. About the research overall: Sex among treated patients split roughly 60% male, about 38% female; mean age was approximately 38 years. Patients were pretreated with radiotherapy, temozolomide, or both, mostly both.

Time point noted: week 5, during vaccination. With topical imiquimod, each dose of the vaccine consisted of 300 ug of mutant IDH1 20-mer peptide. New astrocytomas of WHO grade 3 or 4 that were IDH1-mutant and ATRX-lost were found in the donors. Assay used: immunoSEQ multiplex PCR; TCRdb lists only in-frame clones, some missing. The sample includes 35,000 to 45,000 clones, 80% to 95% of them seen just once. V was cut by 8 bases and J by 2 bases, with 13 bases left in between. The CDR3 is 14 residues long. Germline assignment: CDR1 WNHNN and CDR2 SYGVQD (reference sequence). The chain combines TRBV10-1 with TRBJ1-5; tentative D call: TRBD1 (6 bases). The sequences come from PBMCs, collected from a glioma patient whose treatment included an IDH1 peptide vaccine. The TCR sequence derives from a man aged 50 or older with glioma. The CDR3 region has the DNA TGCGCCAGCGGTAGACAGGATTGCAATCAGCCCCAGCATTTT. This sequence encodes CASGRQDCNQPQHF.